The 28 T cell receptor beta chains below all came from one sample that was sequenced in a study of T cells in Graves' hyperthyroidism and ophthalmopathy. Researchers took RNA transcripts and amplified the TCR beta CDR3 regions from them. A set of HTBI primers served as the primers for a first-round RT-PCR of the TCR CDR3. TCRdb reprocessed the multiplex PCR reads with MiXCR, giving one entry per CDR3 protein. The data contain over 250,000 distinct CDR3 sequences, less than 30% of them seen just once; the ten biggest clones take up about a quarter. Sequenced: blood. The receptors derive from a man between 35 and 55 years old with Graves' hyperthyroidism that later progressed to Graves' ophthalmopathy.

The chain combines TRBV20-1 with TRBJ2-7, with 12 bases fitting TRBD2. V gave up 6 bases and J gave up 4 bases; unmatched junction bases: 10. This CDR3 comprises 15 residues. Germline V gene lookup returns CDR1 DFQATT and CDR2 SNEGSKA (reference sequence). The DNA for the CDR3 is TGCAGTGCCTACCTCGCTCTAGCGGGAGGGTACGAGCAGTACTTC. This codes for CSAYLALAGGYEQYF.

The rearrangement joins TRBV20-1 to TRBJ1-1; D gene uncertain. V was shortened by 0 bases and J by 1 base, with 12 bases between the two germline ends. This CDR3 is built from 15 residues. The germline gives CDR1 DFQATT, CDR2 SNEGSKA (reference sequence). CDR3 in amino acids: CSARDNGPGNTEAFF. Here the CDR3 DNA reads TGCAGTGCTAGAGACAATGGCCCGGGGAACACTGAAGCTTTCTTT.

V and J are TRBV6-5 and TRBJ2-5; D might be TRBD2 (6 bases). Trimming cost V 4 bases and J 3 bases, with 18 bases left between them. Germline assignment: CDR1 MNHEY and CDR2 SVGAGI. The CDR3 loop spans 16 amino acids. CDR3 DNA sequence: TGTGCCAGCAGTTCCCCCCGGCTAGCGCGGAAAGAGACCCAGTACTTC. Its protein is CASSSPRLARKETQYF.

This clonotype appeared many times. The chain couples TRBV6-5 to TRBJ2-6, with D perhaps TRBD1 (6 bases). Germline CDR1 reads MNHEY; CDR2 reads SVGAGI. The V and J ends lost 0 bases and 0 bases respectively, with 9 bases between them. The CDR3 loop spans 17 amino acids. CDR3 nucleotide sequence: TGTGCCAGCAGTTACTCAGGGGGAAGCTCTGGGGCCAACGTCCTGACTTTC. Amino acids: CASSYSGGSSGANVLTF.

This clonotype was picked up many times. The genes are TRBV30 and TRBJ2-7; no clear D gene. Trimming shortened V by 7 bases and J by 2 bases, and 15 bases separated the two germline ends. CDR1 and CDR2 (germline): GTSNPN, SVGIG (reference sequence). The CDR3 spans 13 residues. In DNA form, the CDR3 reads TGTGCCTCCCTTGTCGTAGGGACCTACGAGCAGTACTTC. It specifies CASLVVGTYEQYF.

This clonotype was counted at least ten times. The chain joins TRBV19 to TRBJ2-5, with D maybe TRBD1 (5 bases). Germline CDR1 is LNHDA and CDR2 is SQIVND (reference sequence). Trimming removed 6 bases at V and 5 bases at J, with 25 bases between. CDR3 length: 17 amino acids. CDR3 sequence (DNA): TGTGCCAGTAGCCTTATCGTGGACAACCTGGGGCGGGAGACCCAGTACTTC. It codes for CASSLIVDNLGRETQYF.

This clonotype was detected many times. The chain carries TRBV16 and TRBJ2-2; possible D gene TRBD1, 6 bases. Germline CDR1 reads KGHSY; CDR2 reads FQNENV. The length of the CDR3 is 14 residues. V lost 4 bases and J lost 7, with 13 bases in between. The CDR3 region has the DNA TGTGCCAGCAGCCTGAACAGGGACGGCGGGGAGCTGTTTTTT. Translation: CASSLNRDGGELFF.

This clonotype appeared many times. The CDR3 DNA sequence: TGTGCCAGCAGGATCGCCGGGGCCTCGGCTTTCTTT. Translated, it gives CASRIAGASAFF. The rearrangement uses TRBV6-5 and TRBJ1-1, with D perhaps matching TRBD1 (5 bases). Germline V gene sequence: CDR1 MNHEY, CDR2 SVGAGI. The CDR3 spans 12 residues. Trimming removed 6 bases at V and 11 bases at J, with 16 bases between.

This clonotype was counted at least ten times. The chain has TRBV6-2 or TRBV6-3 and TRBJ2-7; 10 bases line up with TRBD1. CDR1 and CDR2 from the germline V gene are MNHEY and SVGEGT. The length of the CDR3 is 14 residues. V was pared by 0 bases and J by 4 bases, with 0 bases of the junction left unmatched. CDR3 coding DNA: TGTGCCAGCAGTTACTCGGACAGGGGGTACGAGCAGTACTTC. This encodes CASSYSDRGYEQYF.

This clonotype was seen many times. The chain employs TRBV27 and TRBJ1-2; a possible D gene is TRBD1 (6 bases). The germline gives CDR1 MNHEY, CDR2 SMNVEV (reference sequence). The germline V and J ends were trimmed by 3 bases and 2 bases, with 13 bases remaining between them. This CDR3 region has 15 residues. This CDR3 is CASSFLSGTNYGYTF. DNA for the CDR3: TGTGCCAGCAGTTTCCTCTCTGGGACAAACTATGGCTACACCTTC.

The V and J genes are TRBV27 and TRBJ2-7; TRBD2 matches at 13 bases. From germline, CDR1 is MNHEY and CDR2 SMNVEV (reference sequence). The CDR3 is made up of 15 amino acids. J lost 0 bases, V lost 4 bases, and 0 bases had no gene match. CDR3 sequence reads: CASSWTSGGSYEQYF. DNA for the CDR3: TGTGCCAGCAGTTGGACTAGCGGGGGCTCCTACGAGCAGTACTTC.

The sample holds many counts of this clonotype. The rearrangement links TRBV6-1 to TRBJ2-7; 7 nucleotides line up with TRBD1. J lost 3 bases, V lost 6 bases, and 8 bases had no gene match. Per the germline V gene, CDR1 is MNHNS and CDR2 is SASEGT. The CDR3 is made up of 14 amino acids. The CDR3 loop is CASRATGSVYEQYF. In nucleotides, the CDR3 is TGTGCCAGCAGGGCGACAGGGTCTGTCTACGAGCAGTACTTC.

This clonotype was detected many times. This chain uses TRBV6-5 with TRBJ2-7; no firm D call. This CDR3 has 11 residues. Germline CDR1 is MNHEY and CDR2 is SVGAGI. The germline V and J ends were trimmed by 2 bases and 5 bases, with 4 bases remaining between them. CDR3 sequence (DNA): TGTGCCAGCAGTTACGGGGACGAGCAGTACTTC. Residues: CASSYGDEQYF.

This clonotype appeared many times. The CDR3 here is CASSPNRGDTGELFF. The CDR3 bases are TGTGCCAGCAGCCCTAACAGGGGGGACACCGGGGAGCTGTTTTTT. This chain uses TRBV6-2 or TRBV6-3 with TRBJ2-2, with 8 bases lining up with TRBD1. The V gene's germline CDR1 is MNHEY and CDR2 SVGEGT. This CDR3 comprises 15 residues. The trim removed 6 bases at V and 3 bases at J, leaving 6 bases unmatched.

At least ten counts were recorded for this clonotype. V gene TRBV6-1 combines with J gene TRBJ2-7; D perhaps matches TRBD2 (5 bases). CDR3 length equals 14 residues. With 1 base removed from V and 8 bases from J, the gap between germline ends came to 15 bases. CDR1 is MNHNS and CDR2 is SASEGT in the germline V gene. The CDR3 nucleotides are TGTGCCAGCAGTGAAGGCCTAGCCGGGTGGAAGCAGTACTTC. Protein: CASSEGLAGWKQYF.

This clonotype was recorded many times. This chain connects TRBV6-5 to TRBJ1-2; D unresolved. The ends were cut back, 5 bases at V and 8 bases at J, with 21 bases in the middle. Germline V CDR1 and CDR2: MNHEY, SVGAGI. The CDR3 extends over 15 amino acids. The CDR3 is CASSLSSNLDGGYTF. CDR3 in DNA: TGTGCCAGCAGTCTAAGCTCGAACTTGGACGGCGGCTACACCTTC.

This clonotype was counted many times. J is TRBJ1-5 and V is TRBV6-2 or TRBV6-3; no clear D gene. V shed 2 bases and J shed 0 bases, with 14 bases lying between them. Germline values: CDR1 MNHEY, CDR2 SVGEGT. The CDR3 extends over 17 amino acids. Here the CDR3 DNA reads TGTGCCAGCAGTTACCTCCCTGGGAAGGGTAGCAATCAGCCCCAGCATTTT. Translating gives CASSYLPGKGSNQPQHF.

Many counts were recorded for this clonotype. The chain carries TRBV24-1 and TRBJ1-5, with D unresolved. Germline lookup yields CDR1 KGHDR and CDR2 SFDVKD. Trimming cost V 1 base and J 7 bases, with 10 bases left between them. The CDR3 has 14 amino acids. CDR3 in DNA: TGTGCCACCAGTGATTTCCGAGTGGTCCAGCCCCAGCATTTT. Translation: CATSDFRVVQPQHF.

This clonotype was detected only a few times. V and J are TRBV20-1 and TRBJ1-3; D is ambiguous. In germline, CDR1 is DFQATT, CDR2 SNEGSKA (reference sequence). This CDR3 comprises 16 residues. Deletions cut 2 bases from V and 4 bases from J, with 18 bases between. Here the CDR3 reads CSARLPGSRTGNTIYF. DNA for the CDR3: TGCAGTGCTAGACTCCCCGGTTCCCGAACAGGAAACACCATATATTTT.

This clonotype has a count of ten or more. The V call is TRBV30, the J call TRBJ2-5; D possibly corresponds to TRBD2 (6 bases). CDR1 is GTSNPN and CDR2 is SVGIG in the germline V gene (reference sequence). Trimming left V 3 bases short and J 5 bases short, with 16 bases between. The CDR3 covers 14 residues. The CDR3 reads CAWRARAGRETQYF. As DNA, the CDR3 is TGTGCCTGGAGGGCTAGGGCGGGACGGGAGACCCAGTACTTC.

This clonotype occurred many times. The rearrangement joins TRBV2 to TRBJ2-7; D may be TRBD2 (6 bases). V was trimmed by 8 bases and J by 5 bases, leaving 13 bases between them. The CDR3 covers 12 residues. Germline V gene lookup returns CDR1 SNHLY and CDR2 FYNNEI. The CDR3 bases are TGTGCCAGCGGGACTCTAGCGCACGAGCAGTACTTC. It specifies CASGTLAHEQYF.

This clonotype was detected once. This chain uses TRBV7-2 with TRBJ2-7; D ambiguous. CDR1 and CDR2 (germline): SGHTA, FQGNSA. The length of the CDR3 is 14 residues. The V end was cut by 3 bases, the J end by 2 bases, with 11 bases between. The CDR3 loop reads CASSFGGITYEQYF. The CDR3 DNA reads TGTGCCAGCAGCTTTGGTGGGATCACCTACGAGCAGTACTTC.

There are many counts of this clonotype. This chain uses TRBV12-3 or TRBV12-4 with TRBJ2-2; D uncertain. The ends were cut back, 2 bases at V and 3 bases at J, with 16 bases in the middle. The CDR3 consists of 17 residues. CDR3 DNA sequence: TGTGCCAGCAGTTTAATATTAGGGCTTGATGACACCGGGGAGCTGTTTTTT. This codes for CASSLILGLDDTGELFF.

This clonotype was seen many times. The chain uses TRBV11-2 and TRBJ2-2, with 9 bases identical to TRBD2. This CDR3 region has 17 residues. Germline assignment: CDR1 SGHAT and CDR2 FQNNGV. V was pared by 2 bases and J by 5 bases, with 9 bases of the junction left unmatched. The CDR3 nucleotides read TGTGCCAGCAGCTTAATCGTTAGCGGGAGAAAGACCGGGGAGCTGTTTTTT. This codes for CASSLIVSGRKTGELFF.

At least ten counts were recorded for this clonotype. The CDR3 loop is CASSYLGEEYQETQYF. Here the CDR3 DNA reads TGTGCCAGCAGTTACCTTGGCGAGGAGTACCAAGAGACCCAGTACTTC. The V call is TRBV6-5, the J call TRBJ2-5, with D hard to call. Trimming cost V 2 bases and J 0 bases, with 13 bases left between them. This CDR3 contains 16 residues. Germline V lookup: CDR1 MNHEY, CDR2 SVGAGI.

This clonotype was seen a handful of times. This chain's CDR3 is CASSQGLAGIQETQYF. In DNA, the CDR3 is TGTGCCAGCAGTCAGGGACTAGCGGGGATCCAAGAGACCCAGTACTTC. The V and J genes are TRBV13 and TRBJ2-5; 13 nucleotides line up with TRBD2. V was clipped by 6 bases and J by 1 base; unmatched bases: 5. This CDR3 has 16 amino acids. The germline CDR1 and CDR2 sequences are PRHDT and FYEKMQ (reference sequence).

V and J are TRBV2 and TRBJ1-5; tentative D call: TRBD1 (5 bases). Germline V lookup: CDR1 SNHLY, CDR2 FYNNEI. Trimming shortened V by 7 bases and J by 6 bases, and 19 bases separated the two germline ends. This CDR3 spans 15 amino acids. In DNA form, the CDR3 reads TGTGCCAGCAAAGAGACATCCGGAAGGGGTCAGCCCCAGCATTTT. It specifies CASKETSGRGQPQHF.

In its sample, this clonotype was seen many times. V usage is TRBV30 and J usage is TRBJ2-5; TRBD2 agrees at 11 bases. V was pared by 4 bases and J by 5 bases, with 9 bases of the junction left unmatched. Germline V gene data show CDR1 as GTSNPN and CDR2 as SVGIG (reference sequence). The CDR3 spans 15 residues. CDR3 amino acids: CAWTYGTSGRETQYF. In DNA, the CDR3 is TGTGCCTGGACCTACGGGACTAGCGGCAGGGAGACCCAGTACTTC.